What follows are 24 T cell receptor beta chains derived from one specimen sequenced in a study of response to subunit inactivated influenza vaccine. In TCRdb, the RT-PCR reads were re-called with MiXCR into one record per CDR3 protein. The sample includes approximately 530,000 distinct CDR3 sequences, under 15% of them seen just once. Sequenced material: PBMCs from blood, taken 45 days after vaccination. Source of these receptors: a man aged 50 to 60 who received an inactivated influenza vaccine.

There are a few counts of this clonotype. The chain recombines TRBV7-9 with TRBJ2-5, with unresolved D. Deletions cut 2 bases from V and 7 bases from J, with 14 bases between. The CDR3 extends over 14 amino acids. The germline V gene has CDR1 SEHNR and CDR2 FQNEAQ (reference sequence). In nucleotides, the CDR3 is TGTGCCAGCAGCTTACCCCAGGATATTGGGACCCAGTACTTC. Translation gives CASSLPQDIGTQYF.

V is TRBV9 and J is TRBJ2-3, with 7 bases matching TRBD2. Looked up from germline, CDR1 is SGDLS and CDR2 is YYNGEE. The ends lost 1 base at V and 5 bases at J; junction bases unmatched: 10. This CDR3 is built from 16 residues. The CDR3 here is CASSVRSGTTGDTQYF. In DNA, the CDR3 is TGTGCCAGCAGCGTAAGGAGCGGGACGACCGGAGATACGCAGTATTTT.

The rearrangement links TRBV7-7 to TRBJ2-5; D remains unclear. Trimming left V 2 bases short and J 5 bases short, with 15 bases between. Germline assignment: CDR1 SSHAT and CDR2 FNYEAQ (reference sequence). This CDR3 region has 15 residues. The DNA for the CDR3 is TGTGCCAGCAGCTTATCTGTGACCCAAAGGGAGACCCAGTACTTC. Encoded protein: CASSLSVTQRETQYF.

The chain recombines TRBV30 with TRBJ1-1; D is unresolved. The length of the CDR3 is 14 residues. Between the trimmed V and J ends, which lost 0 bases and 5 bases, there was a span of 13 bases. Germline V CDR1 and CDR2: GTSNPN, SVGIG (reference sequence). CDR3 in amino acids: CAWSVRSWGTEAFF. The CDR3 DNA reads as TGTGCCTGGAGTGTACGCTCTTGGGGTACTGAAGCTTTCTTT.

This clonotype has only a few counts. This may be a read error, as it is one base from a much larger clone. The rearrangement joins TRBV6-5 to TRBJ1-1, with D unresolved. This CDR3 has 14 amino acids. Germline CDR1 MNHEY, CDR2 SVGAGI. The ends were cut back, 2 bases at V and 1 base at J, with 8 bases in the middle. The CDR3 spells CASSYRTGNTEAFF. The DNA of the CDR3 is TGTGCCAGCAGTTACCGGACGGGGAACACTGAAGCTTTCTTT.

This clonotype was observed many times. The chain joins TRBV6-1 to TRBJ2-3; 11 positions agree with TRBD2. Germline V gene sequence: CDR1 MNHNS, CDR2 SASEGT. Losses at the gene ends were 5 bases for V and 0 bases for J; bases not matched to a gene: 4. This CDR3 has 16 amino acids. For the CDR3, the DNA is TGTGCCAGCAGTCCATTAGCGGGGGGGAGCACAGATACGCAGTATTTT. Its translation: CASSPLAGGSTDTQYF.

The chain employs TRBV20-1 and TRBJ1-2; no reliable D call. Germline V CDR1 and CDR2: DFQATT, SNEGSKA (reference sequence). The CDR3 runs to 12 residues. Between the trimmed V and J ends, which lost 2 bases and 7 bases, there was a span of 11 bases. Written as DNA, the CDR3 is TGCAGTGCTAGAACGACGGGCAGTGGCTACACCTTC. Its translation is CSARTTGSGYTF.

The rearrangement uses TRBV11-2 and TRBJ1-1; tentative D call: TRBD1 (6 bases). V lost 3 bases and J lost 1, with 12 bases in between. The CDR3 is made up of 15 amino acids. From germline, CDR1 is SGHAT and CDR2 FQNNGV. The DNA of the CDR3 is TGTGCCAGCAGCTTCCTAACGGGACAGAACACTGAAGCTTTCTTT. Translating it yields CASSFLTGQNTEAFF.

This clonotype was seen ten or more times. The J gene is TRBJ1-1, the V gene TRBV6-5; D ambiguous. Trimming cost V 2 bases and J 3 bases, with 10 bases left between them. The CDR3 is 14 residues long. Germline CDR1 reads MNHEY; CDR2 reads SVGAGI. The CDR3 nucleotides are TGTGCCAGCAGTTACACGGTTGGGGACACTGAAGCTTTCTTT. Translating it yields CASSYTVGDTEAFF.

This chain connects TRBV12-3 or TRBV12-4 to TRBJ2-1; possible D gene TRBD2, 5 bases. The germline V and J ends were trimmed by 1 base and 1 base, with 11 bases remaining between them. The length of the CDR3 is 16 residues. The DNA of the CDR3 is TGTGCCAGCAGTTTAGACCCCGGGGATTCCTACAATGAGCAGTTCTTC. Its protein is CASSLDPGDSYNEQFF.

This clonotype was found a few times. The junction and the germline gene differ at one end; a read error may be behind it. J is TRBJ1-4 and V is TRBV7-7, with 8 positions matching TRBD1. Germline V CDR1 and CDR2: SSHAT, FNYEAQ (reference sequence). The CDR3 contains 20 residues. The CDR3 is CASSLPHRDRRKPTNEKLFF. In DNA, the CDR3 is TGTGCTAGCAGTCTTCCTCACCGGGACAGGAGGAAACCAACTAATGAAAAACTGTTTTTT.

In its sample, this clonotype was seen many times. The chain carries TRBV7-3 and TRBJ2-1, with 7 bases matching TRBD2. The CDR3 is 15 residues long. Germline-derived CDR1 and CDR2 are SGHTA and FQGTGA. Trimming took 2 bases from V and 7 from J; bases not matched to a gene: 8. The CDR3 region has the DNA TGTGCCAGCAGCTTAGACGGACTAGTAAGTAATGAGCAGTTCTTC. Amino acid sequence: CASSLDGLVSNEQFF.

The V and J genes are TRBV20-1 and TRBJ2-7, with no clear D. The CDR3 is 12 residues long. V was clipped by 6 bases and J by 5 bases, with 14 bases between them. The germline V gene encodes CDR1 DFQATT and CDR2 SNEGSKA (reference sequence). The CDR3 region is CSALHPWDEQYF. For the CDR3, the DNA is TGCAGTGCGCTACACCCTTGGGACGAGCAGTACTTC.

A few counts support this clonotype. Here the CDR3 reads CATATRRQHTDTQYF. CDR3 coding DNA: TGTGCCACCGCCACCCGTAGGCAGCACACAGATACGCAGTATTTT. The chain uses TRBV24-1 and TRBJ2-3; no reliable D call. The CDR3 has 15 amino acids. Looked up from germline, CDR1 is KGHDR and CDR2 is SFDVKD. Trimming took 9 bases from V and 2 from J, leaving 17 bases between them.

The chain couples TRBV5-1 to TRBJ2-1, with D possibly being TRBD2 (6 bases). V was pared by 0 bases and J by 6 bases, with 22 bases between. The CDR3 has 18 amino acids. Germline assignment: CDR1 SGHRS and CDR2 YFSETQ. The CDR3 DNA sequence: TGCGCCAGCAGCTTGGGGATACCCACGGGAGTTGGTTCCAATGAGCAGTTCTTC. It yields the protein CASSLGIPTGVGSNEQFF.

In its sample, this clonotype was seen a few times. This chain connects TRBV10-3 to TRBJ2-5; 7 nucleotides agree with TRBD1. This CDR3 contains 15 residues. Germline assignment: CDR1 ENHRY and CDR2 SYGVKD. The V gene end was trimmed by 11 bases and the J gene end by 2 bases; junction bases not matched to a gene: 14. The CDR3 nucleotides are TGTGCCGCAAGGCCGGGACAGACTACTCAAGAGACCCAGTACTTC. Protein product: CAARPGQTTQETQYF.

The J gene is TRBJ2-1, the V gene TRBV7-7, with a weak D call TRBD2 (5 bases). The V gene's germline CDR1 is SSHAT and CDR2 FNYEAQ (reference sequence). The CDR3 is made up of 14 amino acids. V dropped 1 base and J dropped 7 bases, with 11 bases sitting between them. CDR3 protein: CASSLEDRGNEQFF. DNA of the CDR3: TGTGCCAGCAGCTTAGAGGACCGAGGGAATGAGCAGTTCTTC.

This chain uses TRBV20-1 with TRBJ1-2; D is unresolved. Germline V CDR1 and CDR2: DFQATT, SNEGSKA (reference sequence). There are 14 residues in the CDR3. The ends were cut back, 3 bases at V and 4 bases at J, with 15 bases in the middle. The CDR3 protein is CSARSVPTIYGYTF. CDR3 in DNA: TGCAGTGCTAGGTCCGTCCCCACTATCTATGGCTACACCTTC.

This clonotype has only a few counts. The chain carries TRBV10-3 and TRBJ2-1, with 10 bases identical to TRBD1. J gave up 4 bases and V 4 bases, and 13 bases lay outside the gene matches. Per the germline V gene, CDR1 is ENHRY and CDR2 is SYGVKD. This CDR3 comprises 18 residues. The CDR3, as DNA: TGTGCCATCAGTGCACCCCGGGACAGGGGCGAACCTTACAATGAGCAGTTCTTC. This gives the protein CAISAPRDRGEPYNEQFF.

The chain combines TRBV7-2 with TRBJ2-1; D call uncertain. The CDR3 has 15 amino acids. Per the germline V gene, CDR1 is SGHTA and CDR2 is FQGNSA. V lost 1 base, J lost 7 bases, and 14 bases lay in between. The CDR3 DNA sequence: TGTGCCAGCAGCTTAGAGGTCCTACGCCTAAATGAGCAGTTCTTC. Protein: CASSLEVLRLNEQFF.

V is TRBV3-1 and J is TRBJ2-1; D may be TRBD2 (6 bases). V was clipped by 1 base and J by 3 bases, with 28 bases between them. The length of the CDR3 is 21 residues. Per the germline V gene, CDR1 is LGHDT and CDR2 is YNNKEL (reference sequence). CDR3 sequence (DNA): TGTGCCAGCAGCCAAGTACTTGTCTCTTTCGGTCCGTCGGGAGTCTACAATGAGCAGTTCTTC. Its protein is CASSQVLVSFGPSGVYNEQFF.

This clonotype came up a few times. The CDR3 loop is CASSLGQWGEQYF. The CDR3 nucleotides read TGTGCCAGCAGTTTAGGTCAATGGGGCGAGCAGTACTTC. The rearrangement joins TRBV12-3 or TRBV12-4 to TRBJ2-7; no reliable D call. The ends were cut back, 1 base at V and 6 bases at J, with 10 bases in the middle. The CDR3 length is 13 residues.

This clonotype was seen more than once but under ten times. The CDR3 region is CASSRLAGNEQFF. The CDR3 nucleotides read TGTGCCAGCAGTCGACTAGCGGGTAATGAGCAGTTCTTC. This chain connects TRBV12-3 or TRBV12-4 to TRBJ2-1; TRBD2 agrees at 10 bases. The CDR3 extends over 13 amino acids. Unmatched junction bases numbered 2, after V lost 5 bases and J lost 7 bases.

This clonotype was detected only a few times. The CDR3 sequence is CSVVTIYEQYF. CDR3 coding DNA: TGCAGCGTTGTAACGATTTACGAGCAGTACTTC. The chain employs TRBV29-1 and TRBJ2-7; D is undetermined. Germline V gives CDR1 SQVTM, CDR2 ANQGSEA. The CDR3 length is 11 residues. The V end was cut by 4 bases, the J end by 4 bases, with 8 bases between.